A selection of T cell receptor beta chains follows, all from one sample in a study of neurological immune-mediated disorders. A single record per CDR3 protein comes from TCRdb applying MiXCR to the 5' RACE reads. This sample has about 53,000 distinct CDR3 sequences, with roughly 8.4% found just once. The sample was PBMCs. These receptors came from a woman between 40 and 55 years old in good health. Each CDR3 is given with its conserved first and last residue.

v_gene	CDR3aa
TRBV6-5	CASSYDRFQGLSSPLHF
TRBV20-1	CSARDEGGVRDTEAFF
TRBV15	CATSREAGRDEQYF
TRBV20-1	CSAGGMGMNTEAFF
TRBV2	CASSEMHRDRYEQFF
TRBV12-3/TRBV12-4	CASSWAQGPYEQYF
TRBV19	CASSILGNNEQFF
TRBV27	CASSSRSKETQYF
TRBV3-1	CASSQDVQSHNEQFF
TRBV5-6	CASSFRGRTEAFF
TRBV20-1	CSARGRGVTDTQYF
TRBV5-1	CASSKGQPNEKLFF
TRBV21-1	CASSKRMEREEYEQYF
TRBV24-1	CATSRTAKDPHVLTF
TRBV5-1	CASSSGGGSEAYNEQFF
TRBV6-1	CASSPRKTSLSGYGYTF
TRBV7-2	CASSLRGDREQYF
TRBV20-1	CSARETSGDTGELFF
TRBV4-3	CASSQDIAATNEKLFF
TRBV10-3	CAISESVKPGNEQFF
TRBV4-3	CASSPQGAGGYTF
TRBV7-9	CASSYQTALDRLNQPQHF
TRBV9	CASSVDGTGSADTQYF
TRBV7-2	CASSLAAAGGGGNTIYF
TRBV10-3	CAISGGLARSTYEQYF
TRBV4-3	CASSQASGRPNEQFF
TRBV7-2	CASSQQGAISGNTIYF
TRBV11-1	CASSLWSGTDQETQYF
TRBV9	CASSVEPDIKRTQYF
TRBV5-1	CASSGEVSSYNEQFF
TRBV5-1	CASSLAWRGGTEAFF
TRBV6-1	CASSVGGQSAYEQYF
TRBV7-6	CASSLAWRDTQYF
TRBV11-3	CASSCPYRICRDSYNEQFF
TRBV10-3	CASRTGNTEAFF
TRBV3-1	CASSQEPGNTIYF
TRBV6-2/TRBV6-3	CASSYTLLSGRGADTQYF
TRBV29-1	CSGNRGPEAFF
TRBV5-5	CASSSQLHQATQYF
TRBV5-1	CASSVGWRTSTDTQYF
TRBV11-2	CASSLGRRGEKLFF
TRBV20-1	CSAGNRRSWSNEQFF
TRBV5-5	CASSLAQGRAAGANVLTF